The sequence of this T cell receptor (beta chain) was determined in a study of PD-L1 blockade in urothelial cancer. Study-wide results and caveats: Sub-median blood TCR clonality before treatment predicted longer survival.

As for time point: pretreatment peripheral blood. Trimming took 6 bases from V and 0 from J; bases not matched to a gene: 8. Germline CDR1 MNHEY, CDR2 SMNVEV (reference sequence). CDR3 length: 15 amino acids. Here immunoSEQ multiplex PCR was the method, and the copy in TCRdb shows in-frame clones only, minus some. The sample yields 50,000 to 75,000 clones, around four fifths seen once. Only a few counts were recorded for this clone. Its antigen is still unknown. The V and J genes are TRBV27 and TRBJ2-7; 7 nucleotides match TRBD1. The sequences come from PBMCs, collected around atezolizumab (anti-PD-L1) treatment. The receptor was isolated from a man aged 65 to 85 with urothelial cancer. CDR3 amino acids: CASRKTGLSSYEQYF. The CDR3 nucleotides read TGTGCCAGCAGAAAGACAGGGTTAAGCTCCTACGAGCAGTACTTC.